Here is one TCR beta chain with its context. Original processing notes: Amplifying reference gene primers gave estimates of nucleated cell counts. Profiled with immunoSEQ multiplex PCR; TCRdb holds only in-frame clones, not every one. V and J calls and clone size are given by that table; D and trimming were obtained from the DNA. The sample shows under 70,000 clones, 88% of them seen only once. This sample is drawn from a study of blood T cell repertoires in COVID-19. Study in general: In each case, the material was cDNA or gDNA derived from T cells, B-cell-depleted T cells, or PBMCs.

In Cohort 3, a recovered donor had either two negative PCRs, clearance, or symptom resolution. This CDR3 has 15 amino acids. V was clipped by 0 bases and J by 6 bases; unmatched bases: 3. Germline CDR1 and CDR2: SGHRS and YFSETQ. This rearrangement joins TRBV5-1 to TRBJ1-4; 9 bases line up with TRBD1. The sample taken for sequencing was PBMCs or T cells enriched from blood (not recorded which). The TCR sequence derives from a woman between 35 and 50 years old who had recovered from COVID-19. The CDR3 nucleotides read TGCGCCAGCAGCTTGGGGACAGGGGATGATGAAAAACTGTTTTTT. Translated, it gives CASSLGTGDDEKLFF.